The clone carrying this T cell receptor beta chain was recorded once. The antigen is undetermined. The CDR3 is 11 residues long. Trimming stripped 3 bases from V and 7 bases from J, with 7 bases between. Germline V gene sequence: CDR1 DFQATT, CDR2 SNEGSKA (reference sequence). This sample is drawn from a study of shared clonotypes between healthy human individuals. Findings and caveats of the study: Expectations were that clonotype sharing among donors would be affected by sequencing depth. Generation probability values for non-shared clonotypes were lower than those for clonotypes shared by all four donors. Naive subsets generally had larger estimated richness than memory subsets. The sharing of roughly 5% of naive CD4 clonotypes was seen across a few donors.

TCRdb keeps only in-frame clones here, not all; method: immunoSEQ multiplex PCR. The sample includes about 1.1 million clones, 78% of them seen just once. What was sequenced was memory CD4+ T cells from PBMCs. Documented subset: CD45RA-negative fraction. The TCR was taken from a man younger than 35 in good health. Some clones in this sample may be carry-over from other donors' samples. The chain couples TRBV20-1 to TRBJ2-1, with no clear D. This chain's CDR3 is CSASYQNEQFF. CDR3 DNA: TGCAGTGCTAGTTATCAGAATGAGCAGTTCTTC.